The sequence of this T cell receptor (beta chain) was determined in a study of OX40 agonist ivuxolimab in advanced cancers. Clones were read by immunoSEQ multiplex PCR, and TCRdb kept only the in-frame ones, dropping some. The sample lists 72,000 or so clones, roughly nine tenths occurring once. V was shortened by 0 bases and J by 1 base, with 17 bases between the two germline ends. This CDR3 comprises 17 residues. Germline values: CDR1 SGHRS, CDR2 YFSETQ. The chain recombines TRBV5-1 with TRBJ2-7, with D unclear. The clonotype comes from an adult with an advanced solid tumor such as melanoma, head and neck, liver or kidney cancer. The source material was CD4+ or CD8+ T cells sorted from blood, sampled in a trial of the OX40 agonist ivuxolimab. This CDR3 reads CASSLGDIFGRSYEQYF. CDR3 sequence (DNA): TGCGCCAGCAGCTTGGGGGATATATTCGGACGGTCCTACGAGCAGTACTTC.